The subject of this entry is one T cell receptor (beta chain). No antigen is known for it. The data originate from a study of T cells in localized non-small cell lung cancer. The method was immunoSEQ multiplex PCR; TCRdb's version includes in-frame clones alone and lacks a portion of them. The sample records around 41,000 clones, around 87% being singletons. CDR1 is SGHNT and CDR2 is YENEEA in the germline V gene. This CDR3 is 12 amino acids long. V lost 2 bases, J lost 4 bases, and 6 bases lay in between. Study observations and caveats: Out of the top 100 tumor clones, a median around 57 were seen in adjacent lung.

This receptor was taken from a man aged 40 to 69 with stage I lung adenocarcinoma. The sequences come from peripheral blood, collected before any cancer treatment. This sequence joins TRBV11-3 and TRBJ2-7; D is unresolved. CDR3 residues: CASSLSPYEQYF. The DNA for the CDR3 is TGTGCCAGCAGCTTATCCCCTTACGAGCAGTACTTC. The variable domain in full, completed from reference TRBV11-3 and TRBJ2-7, reads EAGVVQSPRYKIIEKKQPVAFWCNPISGHNTLYWYLQNLGQGPELLIRYENEEAVDDSQLPKDRFSAERLKGVDSTLKIQPAELGDSAVYLCASSLSPYEQYFGPGTRLTVT.